This T cell receptor beta chain derives from a study of blood T cell repertoires in COVID-19. This study enrolled people aged roughly 18 to 89 from approximately 24 US geographic areas. Trimming cost V 4 bases and J 6 bases, with 9 bases left between them. The CDR3 totals 12 residues. Germline lookup yields CDR1 LGHDT and CDR2 YNNKEL (reference sequence). Generated by immunoSEQ multiplex PCR, the TCRdb table keeps only in-frame clones and is missing some. The data hold 250,000 to 350,000 clones, with roughly 90% observed a single time. This receptor was identified in a woman aged 18-29 years with acute COVID-19. The J gene is TRBJ1-2, the V gene TRBV3-1 (or the pseudogene TRBV3-2); D remains ambiguous. The sample was PBMCs or T cells enriched from blood (not recorded which). CDR3 sequence reads: CASSPAGNGYTF. The CDR3 nucleotides read TGTGCCAGCAGCCCCGCGGGGAATGGCTACACCTTC.